This entry features one T cell receptor beta chain sequence. PCR amplification relied on 60 Vbeta primers (plus 13 Jbeta primers). The table came from immunoSEQ multiplex PCR; TCRdb's copy has only in-frame clones and leaves some out. Recorded for this sample: over 100,000 clones. The CDR3 loop spans 14 amino acids. In germline, CDR1 is ENHRY, CDR2 SYGVKD. The V and J ends lost 6 bases and 0 bases, in that order; junction bases with no gene match: 4. The entry originates in a study of cytomegalovirus exposure and HLA in healthy donors. This receptor was taken from a man between 40 and 49 years old in good health and CMV-seropositive. Material: PBMCs. The genes are TRBV10-3 and TRBJ1-1, with 7 bases lining up with TRBD1. This CDR3 is CAIRNTGVNTEAFF. DNA of the CDR3: TGTGCCATCAGAAACACAGGGGTGAACACTGAAGCTTTCTTT.